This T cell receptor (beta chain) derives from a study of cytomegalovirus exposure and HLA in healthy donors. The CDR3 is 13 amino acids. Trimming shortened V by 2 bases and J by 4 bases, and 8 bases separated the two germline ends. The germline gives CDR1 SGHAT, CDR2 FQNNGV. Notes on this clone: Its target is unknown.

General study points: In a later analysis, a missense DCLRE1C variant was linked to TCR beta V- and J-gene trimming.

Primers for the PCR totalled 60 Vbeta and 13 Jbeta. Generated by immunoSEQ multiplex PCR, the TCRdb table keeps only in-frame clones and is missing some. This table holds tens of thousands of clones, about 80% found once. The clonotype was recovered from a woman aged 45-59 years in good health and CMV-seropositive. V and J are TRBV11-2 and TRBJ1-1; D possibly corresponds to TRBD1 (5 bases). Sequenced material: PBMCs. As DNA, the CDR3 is TGTGCCAGCAGCTTATCCAGGGCCACTGAAGCTTTCTTT. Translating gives CASSLSRATEAFF. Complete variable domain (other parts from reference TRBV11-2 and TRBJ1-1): EAGVAQSPRYKIIEKRQSVAFWCNPISGHATLYWYQQILGQGPKLLIQFQNNGVVDDSQLPKDRFSAERLKGVDSTLKIQPAKLEDSAVYLCASSLSRATEAFFGQGTRLTVV.